Shown below are 22 T cell receptor beta chains from a single sample sequenced in a study of CD8+CD57+ T cells in acquired aplastic anemia. Individuals selected for sequencing had exhibited CD8+CD57+ cell expansion on flow cytometry. Researchers used genomic DNA as the template to profile TCR beta VDJ and CDR3. TCRdb reanalysed the reads using MiXCR and keeps one entry per CDR3 protein. The table includes some 170,000 distinct CDR3 sequences, 40% to 50% detected once. Sequenced input: sorted CD4+, CD8+, or CD8+CD57+ T cells (not recorded which) from PBMCs. These receptors came from a human donor with aplastic anemia.

The CDR3 sequence: CASSQEVGRGYTDTQYF. CDR3 DNA sequence: TGTGCCAGCAGCCAAGAGGTTGGGCGGGGGTACACAGATACGCAGTATTTT. This chain connects TRBV3-1 to TRBJ2-3, with 7 bases identical to TRBD2. The CDR3 is 17 amino acids. The ends lost 0 bases at V and 2 bases at J; junction bases unmatched: 8. Germline-derived CDR1 and CDR2 are LGHDT and YNNKEL (reference sequence).

Ten or more counts support this clonotype. This chain joins TRBV7-9 and TRBJ2-7; a weak D match, TRBD2 (5 bases). V was pared by 5 bases and J by 2 bases, with 22 bases between. The CDR3 loop spans 17 amino acids. Germline values: CDR1 SEHNR, CDR2 FQNEAQ (reference sequence). The CDR3 is CASSPGGGIRRPYEQYF. In DNA, the CDR3 is TGTGCCAGCAGCCCTGGCGGTGGTATCAGGAGGCCCTACGAGCAGTACTTC.

J is TRBJ2-1 and V is TRBV24-1, with D perhaps matching TRBD1 or TRBD2 (5 bases each). V was trimmed by 6 bases and J by 7 bases, leaving 15 bases between them. Germline-derived CDR1 and CDR2 are KGHDR and SFDVKD. This CDR3 comprises 14 residues. CDR3 bases: TGTGCCACCAGTCTCGCCGGGACGGAGAATGAGCAGTTCTTC. This gives the protein CATSLAGTENEQFF.

This clonotype was counted ten times or more. The genes are TRBV14 and TRBJ2-3; D not certain. The CDR3 loop spans 12 amino acids. V was trimmed by 5 bases and J by 5 bases, leaving 8 bases between them. The germline V gene encodes CDR1 SGHDN and CDR2 FVKESK. DNA for the CDR3: TGTGCCAGCAGCTTGAGTAGAGATACGCAGTATTTT. Its translation: CASSLSRDTQYF. Supplemented by reference TRBV14 and TRBJ2-3, the full variable domain reads EAGVTQFPSHSVIEKGQTVTLRCDPISGHDNLYWYRRVMGKEIKFLLHFVKESKQDESGMPNNRFLAERTGGTYSTLKVQPAELEDSGVYFCASSLSRDTQYFGPGTRLTVL.

The V and J genes are TRBV18 and TRBJ1-1; D gene unclear. Germline V lookup: CDR1 KGHSH, CDR2 LQKENI. This CDR3 has 13 residues. The V gene lost 5 bases and the J gene lost 1 base, with 8 bases spanning the gap. The CDR3 nucleotides read TGTGCCAGCTCATCAGGACCGAACACTGAAGCTTTCTTT. As protein: CASSSGPNTEAFF.

The table lists this clonotype with a few counts. The chain is built from TRBV7-2 and TRBJ2-3, with 9 bases lining up with TRBD1. The CDR3 length is 15 residues. J lost 2 bases, V lost 5 bases, and 5 bases had no gene match. Germline V gene data show CDR1 as SGHTA and CDR2 as FQGNSA. Here the CDR3 reads CASSPQGAFTDTQYF. The CDR3 region has the DNA TGTGCCAGCAGCCCACAGGGGGCTTTCACAGATACGCAGTATTTT.

In this sample, this clonotype turned up many times. The chain employs TRBV4-2 and TRBJ2-7; tentative D call: TRBD1 (6 bases). The CDR3 is made up of 14 amino acids. CDR1 and CDR2 from the germline V gene are LGHNA and YNFKEQ. Trimming removed 3 bases at V and 6 bases at J, with 15 bases between. CDR3 in amino acids: CASSQGTRSGEQYF. For the CDR3, the DNA is TGTGCCAGCAGCCAGGGGACACGGTCCGGCGAGCAGTACTTC.

This clonotype was seen many times. V and J are TRBV5-6 and TRBJ1-1; 8 nucleotides match TRBD1. Germline V CDR1 and CDR2: SGHDT, YYEEEE. The CDR3 contains 14 residues. V dropped 4 bases and J dropped 5; count of bases not matched to a gene: 7. CDR3 sequence reads: CASSPAGGQTEAFF. DNA for the CDR3: TGTGCCAGCAGCCCGGCAGGGGGCCAAACTGAAGCTTTCTTT.

Ten or more counts support this clonotype. This chain uses TRBV6-6 with TRBJ1-1; D is possibly TRBD1 (5 bases). The CDR3 contains 14 residues. V was clipped by 0 bases and J by 7 bases, with 12 bases between them. In germline, CDR1 is MNHNY, CDR2 SVGAGI (reference sequence). CDR3 region: CASSYSILGGEAFF. CDR3 DNA: TGTGCCAGCAGTTACTCGATCTTGGGGGGTGAAGCTTTCTTT.

This clonotype has more than one count but fewer than ten. The rearrangement links TRBV19 to TRBJ2-5, with D possibly matching TRBD1 (6 bases). The germline V and J ends were trimmed by 5 bases and 1 base, with 14 bases remaining between them. This CDR3 spans 15 amino acids. Germline CDR1 reads LNHDA; CDR2 reads SQIVND (reference sequence). CDR3 DNA sequence: TGTGCCAGTAGTCCGATTAGGGACACCCAAGAGACCCAGTACTTC. It encodes CASSPIRDTQETQYF. Together with reference TRBV19 and TRBJ2-5, the CDR3 gives the full variable domain: DGGITQSPKYLFRKEGQNVTLSCEQNLNHDAMYWYRQDPGQGLRLIYYSQIVNDFQKGDIAEGYSVSREKKESFPLTVTSAQKNPTAFYLCASSPIRDTQETQYFGPGTRLLVL.

This clonotype was seen once. The chain uses TRBV18 and TRBJ1-6, with TRBD1 matching over 7 bases. The V gene end was trimmed by 5 bases and the J gene end by 6 bases; junction bases not matched to a gene: 4. The CDR3 spans 14 residues. Germline assignment: CDR1 KGHSH and CDR2 LQKENI. CDR3 sequence: CASSSSGGNSPLHF. DNA of the CDR3: TGTGCCAGCTCAAGTTCAGGGGGTAATTCACCCCTCCACTTT. Drawing the rest from reference TRBV18 and TRBJ1-6, the complete variable domain is NAGVMQNPRHLVRRRGQEARLRCSPMKGHSHVYWYRQLPEEGLKFMVYLQKENIIDESGMPKERFSAEFPKEGPSILRIQQVVRGDSAAYFCASSSSGGNSPLHFGNGTRLTVT.

This clonotype has more than one count but fewer than ten. This may come from a read error, since a much larger clone is one base off. This chain uses TRBV12-3 or TRBV12-4 with TRBJ2-1; a possible D gene is TRBD1 (5 bases). This CDR3 is 14 amino acids long. V was cut by 6 bases and J by 7 bases, with 16 bases left in between. In DNA, the CDR3 is TGTGCCAGCAGCCCCGGGCCCCAGGGAAATGAGCAGTTCTTC. Its protein is CASSPGPQGNEQFF.

This clonotype was counted ten times or more. This chain connects TRBV7-9 to TRBJ1-1; possibly TRBD1 for D (6 bases). Trimming shortened V by 6 bases and J by 5 bases, and 16 bases separated the two germline ends. This CDR3 region has 14 residues. Germline V gene sequence: CDR1 SEHNR, CDR2 FQNEAQ (reference sequence). Here the CDR3 DNA reads TGTGCCAGCAGTCCCCGGCAGGGGTATACTGAAGCTTTCTTT. This translates into CASSPRQGYTEAFF.

A remark on this clonotype: The junction departs from the called germline gene at one end, perhaps through a read error. CDR3 DNA: TGTGCCGGTAGTGCCACTAGCGGTGGCACCGGGGGGCTGTTTTTT. Its translation is CAGSATSGGTGGLFF. The chain links TRBV19 to TRBJ2-2; TRBD2 agrees at 8 bases. Germline loops: CDR1 LNHDA, CDR2 SQIVND (reference sequence). This CDR3 region has 15 residues.

The V gene is TRBV24-1, the J gene TRBJ2-2; the D gene is possibly TRBD1 (6 bases). V lost 3 bases, J lost 6 bases, and 13 bases lay in between. The CDR3 spans 15 residues. In germline, CDR1 is KGHDR, CDR2 SFDVKD. The CDR3 region has the DNA TGTGCCACCAGTGATCAAGGTCCAGGGGCCGGGGAGCTGTTTTTT. This gives the protein CATSDQGPGAGELFF.

V gene TRBV7-2 combines with J gene TRBJ2-3; no clear D. The ends were cut back, 0 bases at V and 4 bases at J, with 8 bases in the middle. The CDR3 totals 14 residues. Per the germline V gene, CDR1 is SGHTA and CDR2 is FQGNSA. The CDR3 DNA follows: TGTGCCAGCAGCTTAGCGCGAGCCGCAGATACGCAGTATTTT. Amino acids: CASSLARAADTQYF.

This clonotype was counted ten times or more. This rearrangement joins TRBV9 to TRBJ1-1; D is perhaps TRBD1 (5 bases). V was shortened by 0 bases and J by 8 bases, with 20 bases between the two germline ends. The V gene's germline CDR1 is SGDLS and CDR2 YYNGEE. The CDR3 covers 16 residues. The DNA of the CDR3 is TGTGCCAGCAGCGTAGGCTCTCAGGTTGAGACAGCCGAAGCTTTCTTT. This sequence encodes CASSVGSQVETAEAFF.

Many counts were recorded for this clonotype. The rearrangement links TRBV19 to TRBJ1-4, with 10 bases identical to TRBD1. The CDR3 has 14 amino acids. CDR1 and CDR2 from the germline V gene are LNHDA and SQIVND (reference sequence). V trimming: 10 bases; J trimming: 8 bases; junction bases outside the gene matches: 10. The CDR3 here is CATSRQGAREKLFF. Written as DNA, the CDR3 is TGTGCCACCTCCCGACAGGGGGCGAGGGAAAAACTGTTTTTT.

This clonotype was counted at least ten times. The chain recombines TRBV20-1 with TRBJ2-1; D may be TRBD2 (7 bases). From germline, CDR1 is DFQATT and CDR2 SNEGSKA (reference sequence). There are 13 residues in the CDR3. V was shortened by 1 base and J by 7 bases, with 11 bases between the two germline ends. The CDR3 spells CSARGRGQNEQFF. The CDR3 DNA sequence: TGCAGTGCTAGAGGGCGGGGGCAAAATGAGCAGTTCTTC.

The chain is built from TRBV9 and TRBJ1-6, with D hard to call. Trimming left V 0 bases short and J 13 bases short, with 11 bases between. CDR3 length equals 13 residues. CDR1 and CDR2 (germline): SGDLS, YYNGEE. CDR3 residues: CASSVAGGTPLHF. The CDR3, as DNA: TGTGCCAGCAGCGTAGCTGGTGGAACTCCCCTCCACTTT.

Regarding this clonotype: A read error is possible here, since a much larger clone lies one base away. This chain joins TRBV11-2 and TRBJ2-1; D is perhaps TRBD2 (5 bases). V shed 1 base and J shed 9 bases, with 10 bases lying between them. The CDR3 loop spans 13 amino acids. Germline CDR1 reads SGHAT; CDR2 reads FQNNGV. The CDR3 protein is CASSLVFGSEQFF. The CDR3 nucleotides read TGTGCCAGCAGCTTAGTATTTGGGAGTGAGCAGTTCTTC.

Comment on this clonotype: A much more abundant neighbour one base away suggests this may be a read error. The rearrangement links TRBV5-1 to TRBJ2-1; D possibly corresponds to TRBD2 (6 bases). Looked up from germline, CDR1 is SGHRS and CDR2 is YFSETQ. This CDR3 contains 14 residues. DNA for the CDR3: TGCGCCAGCAGCGCGGGACCTCCCCACAATGAGCAGCTCTTC. Protein product: CASSAGPPHNEQLF.